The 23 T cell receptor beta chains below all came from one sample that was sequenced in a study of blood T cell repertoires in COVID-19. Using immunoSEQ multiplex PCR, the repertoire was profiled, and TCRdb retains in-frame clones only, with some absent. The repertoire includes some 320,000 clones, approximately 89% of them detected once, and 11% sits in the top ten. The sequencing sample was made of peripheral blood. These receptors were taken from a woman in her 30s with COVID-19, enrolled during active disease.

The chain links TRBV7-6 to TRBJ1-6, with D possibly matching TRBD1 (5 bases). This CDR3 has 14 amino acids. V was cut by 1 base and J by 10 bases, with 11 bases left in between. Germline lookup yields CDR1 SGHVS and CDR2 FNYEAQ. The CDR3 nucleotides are TGTGCCAGCAGCTTAGATCAGGGAAACTCACCCCTCCACTTT. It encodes CASSLDQGNSPLHF.

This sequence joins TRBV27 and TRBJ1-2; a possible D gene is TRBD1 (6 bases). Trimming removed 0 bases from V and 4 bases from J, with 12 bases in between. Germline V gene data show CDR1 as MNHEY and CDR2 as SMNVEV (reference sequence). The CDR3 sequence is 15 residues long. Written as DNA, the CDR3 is TGTGCCAGCAGTTTATCTCCAGGGGCCCTCTATGGCTACACCTTC. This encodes CASSLSPGALYGYTF.

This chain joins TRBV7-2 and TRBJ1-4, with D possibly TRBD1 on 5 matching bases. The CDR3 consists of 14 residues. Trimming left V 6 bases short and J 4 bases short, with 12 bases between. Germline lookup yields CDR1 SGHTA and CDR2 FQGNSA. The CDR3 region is CASSSLDSNEKLFF. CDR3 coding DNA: TGTGCCAGCAGTTCCCTCGACAGTAATGAAAAACTGTTTTTT.

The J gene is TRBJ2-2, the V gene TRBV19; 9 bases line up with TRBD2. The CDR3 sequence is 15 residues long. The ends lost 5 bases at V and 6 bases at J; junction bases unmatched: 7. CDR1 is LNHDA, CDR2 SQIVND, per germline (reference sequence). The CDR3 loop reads CASSPGLAGSGELFF. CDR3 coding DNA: TGTGCCAGTAGTCCGGGACTAGCAGGTTCCGGGGAGCTGTTTTTT.

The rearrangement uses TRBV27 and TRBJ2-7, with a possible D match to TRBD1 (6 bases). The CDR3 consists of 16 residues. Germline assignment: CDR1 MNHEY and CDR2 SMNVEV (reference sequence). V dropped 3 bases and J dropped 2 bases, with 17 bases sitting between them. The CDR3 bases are TGTGCCAGCAGTTTCTCGTCAGGGGTCTTGCCCTACGAGCAGTACTTC. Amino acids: CASSFSSGVLPYEQYF.

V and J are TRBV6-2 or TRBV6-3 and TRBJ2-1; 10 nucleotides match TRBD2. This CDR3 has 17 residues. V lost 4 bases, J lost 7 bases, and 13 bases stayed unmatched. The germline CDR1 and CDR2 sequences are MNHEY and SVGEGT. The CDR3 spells CASSWPPGSGGANEQFF. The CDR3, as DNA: TGTGCCAGCAGTTGGCCCCCAGGGAGCGGGGGGGCGAATGAGCAGTTCTTC.

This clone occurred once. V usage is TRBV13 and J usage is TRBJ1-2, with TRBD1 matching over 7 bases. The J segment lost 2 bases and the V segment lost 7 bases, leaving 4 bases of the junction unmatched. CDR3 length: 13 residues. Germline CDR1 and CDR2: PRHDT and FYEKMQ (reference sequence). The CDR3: CASIDRVNYGYTF. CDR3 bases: TGTGCCAGCATCGACAGGGTAAACTATGGCTACACCTTC.

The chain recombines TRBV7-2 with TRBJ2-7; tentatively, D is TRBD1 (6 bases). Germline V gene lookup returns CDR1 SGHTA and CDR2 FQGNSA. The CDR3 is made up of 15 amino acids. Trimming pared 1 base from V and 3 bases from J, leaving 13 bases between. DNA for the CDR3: TGTGCCAGCAGCTTAGTACCGGGACAAGGCTACGAGCAGTACTTC. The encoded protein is CASSLVPGQGYEQYF.

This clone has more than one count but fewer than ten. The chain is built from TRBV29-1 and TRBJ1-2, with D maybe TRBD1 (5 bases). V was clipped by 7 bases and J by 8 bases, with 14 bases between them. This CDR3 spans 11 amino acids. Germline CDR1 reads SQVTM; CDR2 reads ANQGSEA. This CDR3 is CSAAVGVGYTF. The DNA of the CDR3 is TGCAGCGCGGCGGTAGGGGTCGGCTACACCTTC.

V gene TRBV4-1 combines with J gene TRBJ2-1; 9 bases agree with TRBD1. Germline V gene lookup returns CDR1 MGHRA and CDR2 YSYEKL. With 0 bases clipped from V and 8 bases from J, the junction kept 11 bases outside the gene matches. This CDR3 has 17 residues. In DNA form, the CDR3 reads TGCGCCAGCAGCCAAGAACCTACAGGGGGCTACCGGGATGAGCAGTTCTTC. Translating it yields CASSQEPTGGYRDEQFF.

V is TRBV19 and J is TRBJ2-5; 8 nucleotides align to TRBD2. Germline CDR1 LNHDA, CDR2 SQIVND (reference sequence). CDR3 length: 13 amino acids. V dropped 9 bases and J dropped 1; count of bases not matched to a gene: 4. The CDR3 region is CASSGGPQETQYF. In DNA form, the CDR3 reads TGTGCCAGCAGCGGGGGCCCCCAAGAGACCCAGTACTTC.

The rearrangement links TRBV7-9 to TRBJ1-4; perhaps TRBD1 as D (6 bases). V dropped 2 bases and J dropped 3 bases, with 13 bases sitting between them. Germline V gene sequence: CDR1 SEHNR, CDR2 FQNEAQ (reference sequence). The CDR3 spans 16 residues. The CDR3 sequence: CASSLLQPGANEKLFF. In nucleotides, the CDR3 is TGTGCCAGCAGCTTACTACAGCCAGGGGCTAATGAAAAACTGTTTTTT.

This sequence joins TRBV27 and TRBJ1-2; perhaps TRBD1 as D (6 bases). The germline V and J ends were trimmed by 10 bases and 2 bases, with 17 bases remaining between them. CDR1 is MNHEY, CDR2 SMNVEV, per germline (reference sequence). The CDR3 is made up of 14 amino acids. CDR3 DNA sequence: TGTGCCACTACAGGGATCTACTCCAACTATGGCTACACCTTC. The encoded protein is CATTGIYSNYGYTF.

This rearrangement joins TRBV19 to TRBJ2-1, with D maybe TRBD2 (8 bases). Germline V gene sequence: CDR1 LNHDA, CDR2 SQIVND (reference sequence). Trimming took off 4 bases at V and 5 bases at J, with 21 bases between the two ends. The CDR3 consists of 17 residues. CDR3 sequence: CASSSSVAGQNNNEQFF. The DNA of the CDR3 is TGTGCCAGTAGTAGCAGCGTAGCGGGACAGAACAACAATGAGCAGTTCTTC.

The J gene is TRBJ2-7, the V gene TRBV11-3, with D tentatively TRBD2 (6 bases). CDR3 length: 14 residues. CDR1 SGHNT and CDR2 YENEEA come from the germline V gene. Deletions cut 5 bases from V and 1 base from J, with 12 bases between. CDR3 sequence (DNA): TGTGCCAGCAGCCCGGAAGGGACTTCCTACGAGCAGTACTTC. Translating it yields CASSPEGTSYEQYF.

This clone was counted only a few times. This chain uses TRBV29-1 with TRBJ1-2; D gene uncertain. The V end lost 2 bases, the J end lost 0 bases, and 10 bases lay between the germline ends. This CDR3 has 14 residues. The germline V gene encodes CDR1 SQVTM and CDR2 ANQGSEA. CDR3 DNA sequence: TGCAGCGTTGAATACGACAATACTAACTATGGCTACACCTTC. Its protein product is CSVEYDNTNYGYTF. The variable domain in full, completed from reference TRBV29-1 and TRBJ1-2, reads SAVISQKPSRDICQRGTSLTIQCQVDSQVTMMFWYRQQPGQSLTLIATANQGSEATYESGFVIDKFPISRPNLTFSTLTVSNMSPEDSSIYLCSVEYDNTNYGYTFGSGTRLTVV.

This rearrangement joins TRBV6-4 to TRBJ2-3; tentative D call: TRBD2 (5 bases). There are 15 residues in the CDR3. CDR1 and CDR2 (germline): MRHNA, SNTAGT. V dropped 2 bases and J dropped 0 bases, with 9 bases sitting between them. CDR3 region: CASSDTRTSTDTQYF. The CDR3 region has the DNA TGTGCCAGCAGTGACACCAGGACTAGCACAGATACGCAGTATTTT.

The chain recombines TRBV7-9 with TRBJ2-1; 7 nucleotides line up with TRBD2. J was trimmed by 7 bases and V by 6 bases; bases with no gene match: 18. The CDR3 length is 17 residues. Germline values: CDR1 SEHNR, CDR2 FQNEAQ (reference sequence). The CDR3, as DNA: TGTGCCAGCAGGACCTCGAAAGGGGTAGCGGGCAAGAATGAGCAGTTCTTC. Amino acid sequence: CASRTSKGVAGKNEQFF.

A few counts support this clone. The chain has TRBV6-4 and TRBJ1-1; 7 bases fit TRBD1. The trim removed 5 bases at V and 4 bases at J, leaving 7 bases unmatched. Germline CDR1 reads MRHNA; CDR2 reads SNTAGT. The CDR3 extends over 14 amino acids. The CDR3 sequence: CASSWTGDRTEAFF. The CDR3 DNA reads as TGTGCCAGCAGTTGGACAGGAGATCGCACTGAAGCTTTCTTT.

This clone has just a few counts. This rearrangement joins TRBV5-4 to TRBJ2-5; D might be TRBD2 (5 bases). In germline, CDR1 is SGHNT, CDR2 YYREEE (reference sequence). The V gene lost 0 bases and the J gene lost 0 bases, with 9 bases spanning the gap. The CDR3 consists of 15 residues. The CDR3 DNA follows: TGTGCCAGCAGCTTGGGAGCGGCAAACCAAGAGACCCAGTACTTC. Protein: CASSLGAANQETQYF.

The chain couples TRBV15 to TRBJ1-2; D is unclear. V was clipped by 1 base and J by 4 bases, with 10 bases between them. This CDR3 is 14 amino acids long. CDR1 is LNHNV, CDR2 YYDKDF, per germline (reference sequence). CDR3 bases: TGTGCCACCAGCAGAGTCTCCTCGGGCTATGGCTACACCTTC. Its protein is CATSRVSSGYGYTF.

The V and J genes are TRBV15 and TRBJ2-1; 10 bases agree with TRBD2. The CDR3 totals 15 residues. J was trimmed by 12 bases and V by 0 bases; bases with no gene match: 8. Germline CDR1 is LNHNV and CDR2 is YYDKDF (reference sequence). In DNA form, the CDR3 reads TGTGCCACCAGCAGAGATCCAGCGGGGGGGTTTCGGCAGTTCTTC. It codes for CATSRDPAGGFRQFF.

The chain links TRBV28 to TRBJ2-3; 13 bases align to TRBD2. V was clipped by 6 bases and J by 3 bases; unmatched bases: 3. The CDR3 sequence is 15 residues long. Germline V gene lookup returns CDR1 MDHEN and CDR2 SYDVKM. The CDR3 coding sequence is TGTGCCAGCAGAACTAGCGGGGGGGGGACAGATACGCAGTATTTT. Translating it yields CASRTSGGGTDTQYF.